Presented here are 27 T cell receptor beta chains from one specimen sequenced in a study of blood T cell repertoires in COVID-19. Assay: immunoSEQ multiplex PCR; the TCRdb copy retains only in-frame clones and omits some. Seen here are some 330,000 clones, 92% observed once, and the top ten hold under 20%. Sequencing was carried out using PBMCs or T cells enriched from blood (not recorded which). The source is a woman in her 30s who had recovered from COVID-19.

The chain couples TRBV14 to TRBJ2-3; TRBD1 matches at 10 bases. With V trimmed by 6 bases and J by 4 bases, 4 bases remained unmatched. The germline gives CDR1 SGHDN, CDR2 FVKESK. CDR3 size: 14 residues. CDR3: CASRRQGAADTQYF. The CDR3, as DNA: TGTGCCAGCAGAAGACAGGGGGCGGCAGATACGCAGTATTTT.

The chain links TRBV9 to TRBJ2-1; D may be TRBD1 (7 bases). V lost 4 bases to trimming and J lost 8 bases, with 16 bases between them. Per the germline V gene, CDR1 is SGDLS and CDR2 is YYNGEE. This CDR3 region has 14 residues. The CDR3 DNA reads TGTGCCAGCAGCCCAGGGGGGACTTTCGATGAGCAGTTCTTC. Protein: CASSPGGTFDEQFF. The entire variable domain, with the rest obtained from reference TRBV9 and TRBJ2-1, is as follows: DSGVTQTPKHLITATGQRVTLRCSPRSGDLSVYWYQQSLDQGLQFLIQYYNGEERAKGNILERFSAQQFPDLHSELNLSSLELGDSALYFCASSPGGTFDEQFFGPGTRLTVL.

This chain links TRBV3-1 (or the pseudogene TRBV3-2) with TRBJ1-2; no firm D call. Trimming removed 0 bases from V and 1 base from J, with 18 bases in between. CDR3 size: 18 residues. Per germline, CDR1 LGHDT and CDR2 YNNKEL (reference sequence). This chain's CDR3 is CASSQDAGTADVNYGYTF. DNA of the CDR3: TGTGCCAGCAGCCAAGATGCGGGAACGGCAGACGTTAACTATGGCTACACCTTC.

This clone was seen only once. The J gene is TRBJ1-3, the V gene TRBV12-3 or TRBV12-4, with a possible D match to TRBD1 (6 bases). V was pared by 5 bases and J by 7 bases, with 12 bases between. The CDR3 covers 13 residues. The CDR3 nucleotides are TGTGCCAGCAGTGGGACACTCCGGAACACCATATATTTT. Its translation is CASSGTLRNTIYF.

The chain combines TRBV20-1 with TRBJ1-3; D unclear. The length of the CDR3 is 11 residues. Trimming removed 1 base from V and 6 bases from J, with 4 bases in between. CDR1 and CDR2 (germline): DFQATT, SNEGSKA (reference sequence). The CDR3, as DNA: TGCAGTGCTAGAGTTAAAAACACCATATATTTT. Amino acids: CSARVKNTIYF.

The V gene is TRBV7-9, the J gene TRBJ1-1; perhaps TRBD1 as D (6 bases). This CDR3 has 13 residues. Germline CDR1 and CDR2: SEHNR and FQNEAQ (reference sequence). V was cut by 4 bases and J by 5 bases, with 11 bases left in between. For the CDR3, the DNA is TGTGCCAGCAGCTGCCAGGGGTGGACTGAAGCTTTCTTT. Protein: CASSCQGWTEAFF.

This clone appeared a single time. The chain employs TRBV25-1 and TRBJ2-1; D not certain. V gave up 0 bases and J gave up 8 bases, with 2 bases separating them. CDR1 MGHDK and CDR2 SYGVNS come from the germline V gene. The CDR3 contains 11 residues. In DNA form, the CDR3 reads TGTGCCAGCAGTGAATACGATGAGCAGTTCTTC. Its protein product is CASSEYDEQFF.

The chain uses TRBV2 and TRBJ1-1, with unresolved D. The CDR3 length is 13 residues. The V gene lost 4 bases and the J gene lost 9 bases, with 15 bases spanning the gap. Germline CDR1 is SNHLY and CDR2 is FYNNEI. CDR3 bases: TGTGCCAGCAGTGGGACGGGAGGGTTTCAAGCTTTCTTT. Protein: CASSGTGGFQAFF.

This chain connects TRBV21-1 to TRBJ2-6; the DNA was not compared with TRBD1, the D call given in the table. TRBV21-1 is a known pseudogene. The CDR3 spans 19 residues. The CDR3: CASSKRSDRSLSGANVLTF. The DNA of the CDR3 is TGTGCCAGCAGCAAACGCAGCGACAGGTCCCTCTCTGGGGCCAACGTCCTGACTTTC.

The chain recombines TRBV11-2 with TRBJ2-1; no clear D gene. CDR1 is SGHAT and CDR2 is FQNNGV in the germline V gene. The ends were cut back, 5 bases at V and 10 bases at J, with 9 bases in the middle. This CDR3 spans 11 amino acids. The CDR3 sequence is CASSRMEEQFF. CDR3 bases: TGTGCCAGCAGCCGGATGGAGGAGCAGTTCTTC.

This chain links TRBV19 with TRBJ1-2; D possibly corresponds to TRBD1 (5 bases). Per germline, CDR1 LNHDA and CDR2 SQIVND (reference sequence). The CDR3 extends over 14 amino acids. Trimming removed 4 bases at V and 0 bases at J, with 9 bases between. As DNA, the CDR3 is TGTGCCAGTAGTAGTCCGACAGCTAACTATGGCTACACCTTC. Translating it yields CASSSPTANYGYTF.

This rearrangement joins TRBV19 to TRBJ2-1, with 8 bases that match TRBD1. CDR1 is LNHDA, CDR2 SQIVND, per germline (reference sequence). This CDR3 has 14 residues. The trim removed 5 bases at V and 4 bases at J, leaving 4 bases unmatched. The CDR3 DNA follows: TGTGCCAGTAGTTGGGGACAGGCGTACAATGAGCAGTTCTTC. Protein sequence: CASSWGQAYNEQFF.

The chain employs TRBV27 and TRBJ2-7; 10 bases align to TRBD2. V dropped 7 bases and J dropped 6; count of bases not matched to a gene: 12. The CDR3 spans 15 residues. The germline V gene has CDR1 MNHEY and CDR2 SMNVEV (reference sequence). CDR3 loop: CASTTSAGGPREQYF. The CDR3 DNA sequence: TGTGCCAGCACCACCTCAGCGGGAGGGCCCCGCGAGCAGTACTTC.

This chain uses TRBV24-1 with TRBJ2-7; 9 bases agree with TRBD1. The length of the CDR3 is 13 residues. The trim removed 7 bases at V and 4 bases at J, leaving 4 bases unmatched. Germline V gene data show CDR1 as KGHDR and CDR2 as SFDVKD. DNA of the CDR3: TGTGCCACCAGCACGACAGGGGGGTACGAGCAGTACTTC. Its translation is CATSTTGGYEQYF.

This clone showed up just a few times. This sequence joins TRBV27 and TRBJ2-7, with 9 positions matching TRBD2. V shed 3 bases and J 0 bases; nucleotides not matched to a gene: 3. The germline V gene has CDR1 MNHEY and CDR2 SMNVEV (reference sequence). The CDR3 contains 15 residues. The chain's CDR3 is CASSFGGRDSYEQYF. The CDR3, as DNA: TGTGCCAGCAGTTTCGGCGGGAGGGACTCCTACGAGCAGTACTTC.

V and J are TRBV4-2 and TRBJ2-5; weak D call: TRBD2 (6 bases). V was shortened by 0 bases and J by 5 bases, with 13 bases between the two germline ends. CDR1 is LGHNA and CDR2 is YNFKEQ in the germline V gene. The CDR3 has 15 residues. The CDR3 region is CASSQDLLARETQYF. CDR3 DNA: TGTGCCAGCAGCCAAGATCTTCTAGCGCGGGAGACCCAGTACTTC.

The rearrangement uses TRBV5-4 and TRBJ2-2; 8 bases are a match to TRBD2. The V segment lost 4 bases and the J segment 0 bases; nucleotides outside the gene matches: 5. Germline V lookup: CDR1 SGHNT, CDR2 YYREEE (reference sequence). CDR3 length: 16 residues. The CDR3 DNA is TGTGCCAGCAGCCTCACTAGCGGTGCGAACACCGGGGAGCTGTTTTTT. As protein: CASSLTSGANTGELFF. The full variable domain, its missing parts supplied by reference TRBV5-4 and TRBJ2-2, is ETGVTQSPTHLIKTRGQQVTLRCSSQSGHNTVSWYQQALGQGPQFIFQYYREEENGRGNFPPRFSGLQFPNYSSELNVNALELDDSALYLCASSLTSGANTGELFFGEGSRLTVL.

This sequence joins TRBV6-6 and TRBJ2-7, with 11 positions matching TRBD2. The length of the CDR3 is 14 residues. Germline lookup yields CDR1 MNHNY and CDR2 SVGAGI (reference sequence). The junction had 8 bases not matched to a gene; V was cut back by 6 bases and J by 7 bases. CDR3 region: CASSLTSGGYEQYF. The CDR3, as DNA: TGTGCCAGCAGCTTAACTAGCGGGGGTTATGAGCAGTACTTC.

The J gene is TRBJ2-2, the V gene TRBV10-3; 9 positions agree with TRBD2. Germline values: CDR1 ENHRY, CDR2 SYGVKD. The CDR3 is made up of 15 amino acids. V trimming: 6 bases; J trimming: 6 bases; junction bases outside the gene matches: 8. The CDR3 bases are TGTGCCATCAGGGATAGCGGGAGATCTGCCGGGGAGCTGTTTTTT. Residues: CAIRDSGRSAGELFF.

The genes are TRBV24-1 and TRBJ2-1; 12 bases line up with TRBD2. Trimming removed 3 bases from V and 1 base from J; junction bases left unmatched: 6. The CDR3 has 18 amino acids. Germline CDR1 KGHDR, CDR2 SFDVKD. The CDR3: CATSDPGLAGSSYNEQFF. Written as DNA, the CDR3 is TGTGCCACCAGTGATCCGGGACTAGCGGGTTCATCCTACAATGAGCAGTTCTTC.

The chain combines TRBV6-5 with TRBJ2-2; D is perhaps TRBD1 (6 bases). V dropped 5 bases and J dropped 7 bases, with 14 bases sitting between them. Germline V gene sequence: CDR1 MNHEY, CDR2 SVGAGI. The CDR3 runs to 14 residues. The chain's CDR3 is CASSPQGTGGELFF. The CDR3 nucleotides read TGTGCCAGCAGTCCACAGGGAACGGGCGGGGAGCTGTTTTTT.

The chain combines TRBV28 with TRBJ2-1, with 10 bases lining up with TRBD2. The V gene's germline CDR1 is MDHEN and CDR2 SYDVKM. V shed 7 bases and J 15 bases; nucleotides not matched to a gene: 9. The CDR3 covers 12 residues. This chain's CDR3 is CASNPSGGTGFF. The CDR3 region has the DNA TGTGCCAGCAATCCTAGCGGGGGAACAGGGTTCTTC.

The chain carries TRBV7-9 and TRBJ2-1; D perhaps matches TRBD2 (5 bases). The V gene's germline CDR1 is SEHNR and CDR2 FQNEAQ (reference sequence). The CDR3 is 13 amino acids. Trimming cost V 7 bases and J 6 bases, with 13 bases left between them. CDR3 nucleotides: TGTGCCAGCAACCCCTTCGGACTCAATGAGCAGTTCTTC. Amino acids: CASNPFGLNEQFF.

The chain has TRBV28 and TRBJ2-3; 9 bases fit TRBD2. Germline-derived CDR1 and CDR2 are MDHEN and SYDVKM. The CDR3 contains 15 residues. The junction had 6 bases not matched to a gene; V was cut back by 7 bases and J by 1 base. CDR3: CASTPGGRGTDTQYF. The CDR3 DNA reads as TGTGCCAGCACCCCAGGCGGGAGGGGCACAGATACGCAGTATTTT.

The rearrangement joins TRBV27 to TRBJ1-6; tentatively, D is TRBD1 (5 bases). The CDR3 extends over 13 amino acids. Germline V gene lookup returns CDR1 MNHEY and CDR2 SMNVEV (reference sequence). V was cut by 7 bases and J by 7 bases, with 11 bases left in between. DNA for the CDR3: TGTGCCAGCACCCCGGGGGGGAATTCACCCCTCCACTTT. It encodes CASTPGGNSPLHF.

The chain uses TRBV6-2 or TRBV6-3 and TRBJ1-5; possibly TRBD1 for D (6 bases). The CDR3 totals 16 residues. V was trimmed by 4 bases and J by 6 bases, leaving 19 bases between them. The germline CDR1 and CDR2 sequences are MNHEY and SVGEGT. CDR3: CASSSRNRVGGQPQHF. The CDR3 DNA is TGTGCCAGCAGTTCAAGGAACAGGGTCGGTGGTCAGCCCCAGCATTTT.

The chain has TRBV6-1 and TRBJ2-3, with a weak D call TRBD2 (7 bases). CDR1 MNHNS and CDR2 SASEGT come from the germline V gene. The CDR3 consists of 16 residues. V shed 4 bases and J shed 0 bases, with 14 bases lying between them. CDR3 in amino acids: CASSAWGGASTDTQYF. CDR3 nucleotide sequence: TGTGCCAGCAGTGCCTGGGGGGGGGCGAGCACAGATACGCAGTATTTT.